The entry below describes one T cell receptor beta chain. Its binding antigen is unknown. Within one base of it there is no much larger clone, and no base qualities were kept. In light of the paper, this sample's time point label describes: human tissue collected at research (rapid) autopsy. Three non-HCT comparator patients who had other cancers, at least five GI tract samples, and no known GI disease at death were chosen retrospectively. After a median post-mortem interval of roughly 9.8 hours, autopsy tissues were collected, including GI sites from esophagus to rectum, liver, skin, and lymphoid organs such as spleen. Autopsy specimens were bisected, with one portion flash-frozen in liquid nitrogen and the remainder formalin-fixed, and GI outer muscle layers were removed. To extract genomic DNA from frozen tissues, either the Mag-Bind Blood & Tissue DNA HDQ 96 Kit on a Chemagic 360 or the DNeasy Blood & Tissue Kit was used. Because of concern about red blood cell contamination, the extracted DNA went through further purification with the Genomic DNA Clean & Concentrator-25 kit.

This sample was included in a study of tissue T cells after allogeneic stem cell transplantation (dated by TCRdb to 2021 to 2024). Looking at the study overall: For tissues with multiple samples, a pathologist reviewed H&E sections and gave sequencing priority to samples with histologically apparent lymphocytes. The human arm was conducted as a prospective observational study, and neither blinding nor randomization was performed. TCR beta repertoires were profiled across many tissues obtained from research autopsies of patients with and without GVHD, as well as in mouse models of GVHD.

Here is what the overall study found, with its caveats: Within patients, how anatomically similar tissues were was a major factor shaping TCR repertoire composition, regardless of disease or transplant status. The patient cohort was small and clinically heterogeneous, and sampling depth was acknowledged as a limitation. For the non-GVHD comparator patients, no blood samples were available. In both patients and mice, T cells from blood and spleen covered only a limited part of the TCR repertoire found in tissues. Which tissue TCRs were alloreactive or antigen-specific was not determined in the study, and some clones might have been persisting host cells. Few T cell clones were found to be shared across patients, but shared repertoire signatures across patients were revealed in a tissue-specific fashion by motif-based clustering.

The library relied on the immunoSEQ multiplex PCR assay. Adaptive Biotechnologies performed the TCRbeta CDR3 sequencing at survey depth and reported CDR3 sequences, V/J genes, productive frequency and template counts. TCR beta CDR3 regions were amplified from genomic DNA instead of RNA. In the source study's methods: Jensen-Shannon divergence was used to quantify pairwise repertoire overlap between tissues, with a value of 1 meaning complete divergence and a value of 0 meaning identical repertoires. Tissues were clustered by single-linkage agglomerative hierarchical clustering of pairwise JSD values, and the clustering results were displayed as dendrograms. All patient samples were analyzed with GLIPH2 using simulation_depth 1000, kmer_min_depth 3 and cdr3_length_cutoff 8, and only groups containing more than two unique CDR3s were kept. A standardized tissue-overlap score was generated by extrapolating Jaccard GLIPH-group overlap across patients to a standard repertoire size of 1000 clones. Linear mixed-effect models, with tissue included as a fixed effect and individual included as a random effect, were used to assess associations of diversity with clinical or experimental variables. TCRdb obtained this table from immuneACCESS and retained in-frame rearrangements with V and J assigned. These tables miss some clones; where compared with another copy, unresolved V genes account for less than half of the shortfall, and the remainder is unexplained. V, J and clone size are taken as reported in that table, and D and trimming were inferred from the DNA itself. Recorded for this sample are approximately 8,800 clones; around 50% of them occurred a single time. The ten top clones hold under 20% of the sample.

V lost 6 bases and J lost 4 bases; the stretch between them is 12 bases long. The CDR3 goes from the cysteine to the phenylalanine over 13 residues. This entry keeps only the CDR3 DNA: 39 bases, framed from base 1. The germline V gene supplies CDR1 SGHTA and CDR2 FQGNSA. This TCR came from a female donor older than 55 with lung cancer. The sequences come from tissue from the jejunum, collected at autopsy. The chain was built from TRBV7-2 and TRBJ1-2; the D gene identity is not certain. The DNA sequence is as follows: TGTGCCAGCAGTTACGACGGGCCCTATGGCTACACCTTC. This codes for CASSYDGPYGYTF.